The 24 T cell receptor beta chains presented below share a single source sample, sequenced in a study of blood T cell repertoires in COVID-19. TCRdb's copy holds only in-frame clones and misses some; the assay was immunoSEQ multiplex PCR. The sample lists around 200,000 clones; approximately 88% were seen once. The sample consisted of PBMCs or T cells enriched from blood (not recorded which). The receptors derive from a man younger than 35 with acute COVID-19.

Worth noting for this clone: The identical CDR3 is also encoded by other nucleotide sequences in the sample. The chain is built from TRBV28 and TRBJ2-7; D unresolved. With 4 bases removed from V and 4 bases from J, the gap between germline ends came to 8 bases. The CDR3 loop spans 12 amino acids. Germline assignment: CDR1 MDHEN and CDR2 SYDVKM. The CDR3: CASSSISYEQYF. The CDR3 DNA is TGTGCCAGCAGTTCTATCTCTTACGAGCAGTACTTC. The entire variable domain, with the rest obtained from reference TRBV28 and TRBJ2-7, is as follows: DVKVTQSSRYLVKRTGEKVFLECVQDMDHENMFWYRQDPGLGLRLIYFSYDVKMKEKGDIPEGYSVSREKKERFSLILESASTNQTSMYLCASSSISYEQYFGPGTRLTVT.

The chain is built from TRBV19 and TRBJ1-1, with TRBD1 matching 7 bases. Trimming removed 5 bases from V and 3 bases from J; junction bases left unmatched: 15. This CDR3 region has 17 residues. Germline CDR1 and CDR2: LNHDA and SQIVND (reference sequence). The CDR3 coding sequence is TGTGCCAGTAGTGCGGGCCCCCAAAGGGGGCCGGACACTGAAGCTTTCTTT. Translating it yields CASSAGPQRGPDTEAFF.

The rearrangement joins TRBV2 to TRBJ1-4, with 7 bases matching TRBD1. The CDR3 has 15 amino acids. V was pared by 1 base and J by 8 bases, with 7 bases of the junction left unmatched. Germline V lookup: CDR1 SNHLY, CDR2 FYNNEI. The CDR3 is CASSEVHPGGEKLFF. The CDR3 DNA is TGTGCCAGCAGTGAAGTCCACCCAGGGGGAGAAAAACTGTTTTTT.

The V gene is TRBV14, the J gene TRBJ2-1, with D tentatively TRBD1 (6 bases). Germline V lookup: CDR1 SGHDN, CDR2 FVKESK. CDR3 length: 14 amino acids. Trimming removed 1 base at V and 7 bases at J, with 11 bases between. CDR3 in amino acids: CASSQGTGSNEQFF. CDR3 DNA: TGTGCCAGCAGCCAAGGTACAGGGAGTAATGAGCAGTTCTTC.

This chain uses TRBV14 with TRBJ2-7, with a possible D match to TRBD1 (6 bases). The CDR3 contains 14 residues. The germline V and J ends were trimmed by 4 bases and 0 bases, with 10 bases remaining between them. CDR1 and CDR2 (germline): SGHDN, FVKESK. The CDR3 loop reads CASSRTANSYEQYF. In DNA form, the CDR3 reads TGTGCCAGCAGCCGGACAGCTAACTCCTACGAGCAGTACTTC.

The chain has TRBV19 and TRBJ1-1; 7 bases line up with TRBD1. Germline trimming cut 9 bases from V and 0 bases from J; bases unmatched to any gene: 4. The CDR3 extends over 13 amino acids. Germline V gene sequence: CDR1 LNHDA, CDR2 SQIVND (reference sequence). The CDR3 here is CASWGQLNTEAFF. CDR3 in DNA: TGTGCCAGCTGGGGACAGTTGAACACTGAAGCTTTCTTT.

This clone has only a few counts. V gene TRBV11-2 combines with J gene TRBJ2-2, with a possible D match to TRBD1 (5 bases). The CDR3 contains 15 residues. Germline CDR1 reads SGHAT; CDR2 reads FQNNGV. Trimming took off 4 bases at V and 4 bases at J, with 13 bases between the two ends. The CDR3 DNA is TGTGCCAGCAGCTCGAGACAGTATTTCACCGGGGAGCTGTTTTTT. Residues: CASSSRQYFTGELFF. Variable domain in full (rest from reference TRBV11-2 and TRBJ2-2): EAGVAQSPRYKIIEKRQSVAFWCNPISGHATLYWYQQILGQGPKLLIQFQNNGVVDDSQLPKDRFSAERLKGVDSTLKIQPAKLEDSAVYLCASSSRQYFTGELFFGEGSRLTVL.

The chain joins TRBV6-4 to TRBJ1-1; D gene unclear. The germline CDR1 and CDR2 sequences are MRHNA and SNTAGT. V gave up 6 bases and J gave up 7 bases, with 15 bases separating them. The CDR3 extends over 13 amino acids. In DNA form, the CDR3 reads TGTGCCAGCAGGGATCCTTTGCGGGGTGAAGCTTTCTTT. Its protein product is CASRDPLRGEAFF.

The rearrangement links TRBV28 to TRBJ2-7; TRBD1 matches at 8 bases. This CDR3 has 14 amino acids. The V gene end was trimmed by 4 bases and the J gene end by 2 bases; junction bases not matched to a gene: 4. CDR1 and CDR2 from the germline V gene are MDHEN and SYDVKM. For the CDR3, the DNA is TGTGCCAGCAGTTATGGACAGGGCGCCTACGAGCAGTACTTC. Translation gives CASSYGQGAYEQYF.

This chain uses TRBV6-2 or TRBV6-3 with TRBJ2-1, with TRBD1 matching 11 bases. Germline-derived CDR1 and CDR2 are MNHEY and SVGEGT. The CDR3 covers 18 residues. V trimming: 5 bases; J trimming: 3 bases; junction bases outside the gene matches: 12. In nucleotides, the CDR3 is TGTGCCAGCAGTCGGGACAGGGGGACGGTCCACAACTACAATGAGCAGTTCTTC. Translated, it gives CASSRDRGTVHNYNEQFF.

In DNA form, the CDR3 reads TGTGCCAGCAGCCCTCTTGGGGAGGGATCCCTGAACACTGAAGCTTTCTTT. Protein: CASSPLGEGSLNTEAFF. The chain recombines TRBV4-2 with TRBJ1-1; D ambiguous. The V and J ends lost 4 bases and 0 bases respectively, with 18 bases between them. Germline V CDR1 and CDR2: LGHNA, YNFKEQ. This CDR3 comprises 17 residues.

V gene TRBV27 combines with J gene TRBJ2-1; TRBD2 matches 11 bases. The CDR3 covers 19 residues. Germline-derived CDR1 and CDR2 are MNHEY and SMNVEV (reference sequence). V lost 7 bases, J lost 7 bases, and 21 bases stayed unmatched. The CDR3 region has the DNA TGTGCCAGCACCCCCCTCCGACAGGGTGAGGCTAGCGGGAGGAATGAGCAGTTCTTC. Its translation is CASTPLRQGEASGRNEQFF.

V usage is TRBV7-9 and J usage is TRBJ1-1, with D tentatively TRBD1 (5 bases). Between the trimmed V and J ends, which lost 5 bases and 5 bases, there was a span of 15 bases. The CDR3 is 14 amino acids. The germline gives CDR1 SEHNR, CDR2 FQNEAQ (reference sequence). Here the CDR3 reads CASSPPRGGTEAFF. The CDR3 region has the DNA TGTGCCAGCAGCCCACCTCGCGGGGGGACTGAAGCTTTCTTT.

The J gene is TRBJ2-1, the V gene TRBV9; 7 positions match TRBD2. The CDR3 spans 15 residues. Trimming took 0 bases from V and 5 from J; bases not matched to a gene: 5. Per the germline V gene, CDR1 is SGDLS and CDR2 is YYNGEE. The CDR3 region is CASSVGASGDNEQFF. The DNA for the CDR3 is TGTGCCAGCAGCGTAGGGGCTAGCGGAGACAATGAGCAGTTCTTC.

This clone was counted only a few times. J is TRBJ1-2 and V is TRBV6-5; D perhaps matches TRBD1 (5 bases). In germline, CDR1 is MNHEY, CDR2 SVGAGI. CDR3 length equals 11 residues. Trimming took 8 bases from V and 4 from J, leaving 8 bases between them. This CDR3 is CASSGVYGYTF. The CDR3 nucleotides are TGTGCCAGCTCGGGGGTCTATGGCTACACCTTC.

CDR3 DNA: TGCGCCAGCAGCCAAGATGAAGGGGGCGGGCCATCTAACGAGCAGTACTTC. It yields the protein CASSQDEGGGPSNEQYF. The V call is TRBV4-3, the J call TRBJ2-7; 7 bases align to TRBD1. The CDR3 loop spans 17 amino acids. CDR1 is LGHNA and CDR2 is YSLEER in the germline V gene. V lost 0 bases, J lost 5 bases, and 13 bases stayed unmatched.

The genes are TRBV5-4 and TRBJ2-3; 8 bases align to TRBD2. J lost 6 bases, V lost 1 base, and 7 bases had no gene match. CDR3 length equals 15 residues. The germline gives CDR1 SGHNT, CDR2 YYREEE (reference sequence). This CDR3 is CASSLTGGGRDTQYF. The DNA of the CDR3 is TGTGCCAGCAGCTTGACCGGGGGGGGGCGTGATACGCAGTATTTT.

The chain joins TRBV11-3 to TRBJ2-1; TRBD2 might be the D (5 bases). V gave up 1 base and J gave up 7 bases, with 20 bases separating them. The germline V gene encodes CDR1 SGHNT and CDR2 YENEEA. The CDR3 has 17 amino acids. CDR3 DNA sequence: TGTGCCAGCAGCTTAGGACCGCGGGTCCCCGGTTATAATGAGCAGTTCTTC. Amino acids: CASSLGPRVPGYNEQFF.

The rearrangement links TRBV7-3 to TRBJ2-3; 10 bases are a match to TRBD2. The CDR3 has 20 residues. Per germline, CDR1 SGHTA and CDR2 FQGTGA. J gave up 1 base and V 4 bases, and 17 bases lay outside the gene matches. The CDR3 here is CASSSGPGTSVFGGTDTQYF. CDR3 coding DNA: TGTGCCAGCAGCTCAGGGCCCGGGACTAGCGTATTTGGTGGCACAGATACGCAGTATTTT.

Of note for this clone: One end of the junction varies from germline; a read error may be responsible. The chain has TRBV6-1 and TRBJ1-4; D is unclear. CDR3 length: 13 residues. CDR1 MNHNS and CDR2 SASEGT come from the germline V gene. The CDR3: CASSEVGPQKLFF. The CDR3 DNA reads TGTGCCAGCAGTGAAGTTGGGCCCCAAAAGCTGTTTTTT.

The chain recombines TRBV7-6 with TRBJ2-1; 10 nucleotides match TRBD2. Germline trimming cut 1 base from V and 3 bases from J; bases unmatched to any gene: 9. CDR1 SGHVS and CDR2 FNYEAQ come from the germline V gene. The CDR3 is 18 residues long. CDR3 bases: TGTGCCAGCAGCTTAGTAGGGTCTAGCGGGAGTGTCTACAATGAGCAGTTCTTC. Its protein is CASSLVGSSGSVYNEQFF.

This rearrangement joins TRBV3-1 (or the pseudogene TRBV3-2) to TRBJ2-3, with D possibly being TRBD2 (6 bases). V was pared by 4 bases and J by 0 bases, with 20 bases between. Germline lookup yields CDR1 LGHDT and CDR2 YNNKEL (reference sequence). The CDR3 contains 18 residues. In nucleotides, the CDR3 is TGTGCCAGCAGCCTCCTTAGGGCGGTAGCGGAGAGCACAGATACGCAGTATTTT. It specifies CASSLLRAVAESTDTQYF.

CDR3 nucleotide sequence: TGTGCCAGTAGTAATACTAGAACCGGGGAGCTGTTTTTT. Protein sequence: CASSNTRTGELFF. The chain is built from TRBV19 and TRBJ2-2; tentative D call: TRBD2 (5 bases). CDR3 length: 13 amino acids. Germline values: CDR1 LNHDA, CDR2 SQIVND (reference sequence). V lost 4 bases and J lost 5, with 8 bases in between.

This chain joins TRBV28 and TRBJ1-4, with a possible D match to TRBD1 (5 bases). This CDR3 region has 17 residues. V was clipped by 6 bases and J by 0 bases, with 17 bases between them. The germline CDR1 and CDR2 sequences are MDHEN and SYDVKM. DNA for the CDR3: TGTGCCAGCAGACGAAGGGGCAGGGTAGCAACTAATGAAAAACTGTTTTTT. Amino acids: CASRRRGRVATNEKLFF.